This T cell receptor (beta chain) was identified during a study of human T cells and chemical hapten exposure. Time point in this sample: patch test 2, 6 weeks after DPC sensitization. Treatment indicated: therapeutic diphenylcyclopropenone sensitization with weekly scalp DPC. Patches went on only after blood had been drawn each time. TCRdb used MiXCR to reprocess the RACE reads, holding one entry per CDR3 protein. The sample contains approximately 69,000 distinct CDR3 sequences, around 10% of which appear only once. This clonotype was recorded at least ten times. This receptor was taken from a woman in her fifties or sixties with alopecia areata. Some clones in this sample may be carry-over from other donors' samples. Sequencing used whole blood, obtained in connection with sensitization to the hapten diphenylcyclopropenone (DPC).

CDR3 nucleotides: TGTGCCACCAGTGATTTGCAAGGGGAACAGGGGAAGTGGAACACTGAAGCTTTCTTT. As protein: CATSDLQGEQGKWNTEAFF. The chain couples TRBV24-1 to TRBJ1-1, with 7 bases that match TRBD1. CDR1 is KGHDR, CDR2 SFDVKD, per germline. V shed 0 bases and J 1 base; nucleotides not matched to a gene: 13. The CDR3 runs to 19 residues.